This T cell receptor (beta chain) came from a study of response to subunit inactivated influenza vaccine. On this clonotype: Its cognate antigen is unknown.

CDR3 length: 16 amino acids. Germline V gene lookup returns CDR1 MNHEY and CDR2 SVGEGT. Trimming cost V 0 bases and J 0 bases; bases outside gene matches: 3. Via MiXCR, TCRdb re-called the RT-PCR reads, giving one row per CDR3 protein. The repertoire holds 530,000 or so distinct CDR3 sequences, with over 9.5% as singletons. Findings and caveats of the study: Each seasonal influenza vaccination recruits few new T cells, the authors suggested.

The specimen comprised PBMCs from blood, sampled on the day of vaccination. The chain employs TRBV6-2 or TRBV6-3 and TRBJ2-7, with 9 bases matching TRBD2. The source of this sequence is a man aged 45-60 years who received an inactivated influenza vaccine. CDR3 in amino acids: CASSYSAGGYSYEQYF. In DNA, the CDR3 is TGTGCCAGCAGTTACTCAGCGGGGGGCTACTCCTACGAGCAGTACTTC.